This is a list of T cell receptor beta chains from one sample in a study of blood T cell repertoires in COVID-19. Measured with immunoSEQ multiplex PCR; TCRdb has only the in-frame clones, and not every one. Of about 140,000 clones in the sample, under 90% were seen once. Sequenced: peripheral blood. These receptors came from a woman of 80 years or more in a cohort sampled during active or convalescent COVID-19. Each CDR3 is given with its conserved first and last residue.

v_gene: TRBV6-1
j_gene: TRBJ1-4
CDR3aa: CASSEGTGEQKLFF

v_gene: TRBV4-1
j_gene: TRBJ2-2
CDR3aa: CASSPNRGQNTGELFF

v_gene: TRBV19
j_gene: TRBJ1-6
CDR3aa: CASSIAGYYNSPLHF

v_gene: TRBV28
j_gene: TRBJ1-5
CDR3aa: CASRTEYSNQPQHF

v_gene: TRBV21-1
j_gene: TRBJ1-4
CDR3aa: CASSGVPDATNEKLFF

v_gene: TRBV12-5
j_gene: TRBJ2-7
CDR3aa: CASGFGRAAYEQYF

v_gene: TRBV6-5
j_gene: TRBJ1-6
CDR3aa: CASSYGRGGVSPLHF

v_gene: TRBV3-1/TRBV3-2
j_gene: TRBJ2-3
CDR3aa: CASSRDRDGTQYF

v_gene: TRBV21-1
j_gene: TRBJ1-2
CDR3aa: CASSNRDRGFYGYTF

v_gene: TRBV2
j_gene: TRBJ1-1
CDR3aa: CASEGGLNTEAFF

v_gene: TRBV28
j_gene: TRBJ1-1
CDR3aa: CASSPHPSGDTEAFF

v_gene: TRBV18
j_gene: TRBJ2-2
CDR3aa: CASSRTQGANTGELFF

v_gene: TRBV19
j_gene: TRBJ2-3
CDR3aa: CASSPPWGSGVVTDTQYF

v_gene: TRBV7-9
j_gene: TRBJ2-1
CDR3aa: CASTPGTRQFF

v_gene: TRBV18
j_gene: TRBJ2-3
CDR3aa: CASSLFSGLADTQYF

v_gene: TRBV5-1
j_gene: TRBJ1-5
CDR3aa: CASSLEGHNSNQPQHF

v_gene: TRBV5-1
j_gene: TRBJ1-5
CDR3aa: CASSLGTASNQPQHF

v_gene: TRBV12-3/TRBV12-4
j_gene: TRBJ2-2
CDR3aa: CASSLLPGELFF

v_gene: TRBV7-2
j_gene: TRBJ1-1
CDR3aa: CASSLGAQGYTEAFF

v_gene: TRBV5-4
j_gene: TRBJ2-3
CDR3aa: CASSLMAGGTDTQYF

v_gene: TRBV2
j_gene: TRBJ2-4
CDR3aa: CASSERRGVLAKNIQYF

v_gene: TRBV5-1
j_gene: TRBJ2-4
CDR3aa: CASRPQGSLAKNIQYF

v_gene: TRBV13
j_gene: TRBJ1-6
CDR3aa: CASSWQGSWYNSPLHF

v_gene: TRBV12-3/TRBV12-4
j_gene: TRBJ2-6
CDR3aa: CASSFSGANVLTF

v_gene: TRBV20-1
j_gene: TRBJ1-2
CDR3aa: CRPGGNYGYTF

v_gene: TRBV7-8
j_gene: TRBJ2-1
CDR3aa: CASSLGGREQFF

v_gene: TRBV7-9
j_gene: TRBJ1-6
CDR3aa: CASTHATTAGISNNSPLHF

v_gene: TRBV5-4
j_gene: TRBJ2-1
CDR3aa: CASRGGTSGGPYNEQFF

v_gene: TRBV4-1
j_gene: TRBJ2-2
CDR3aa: CASSPTPGPRAGELFF

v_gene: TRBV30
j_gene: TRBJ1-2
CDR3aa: CVEGEDYGYTF

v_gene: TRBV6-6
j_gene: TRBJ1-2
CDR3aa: CASSFRDRKYGYTF

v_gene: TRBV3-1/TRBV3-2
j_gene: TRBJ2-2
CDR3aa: CASSQGTGKQFWNTGELFF

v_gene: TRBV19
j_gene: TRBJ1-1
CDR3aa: CASSMPGDRIAEAFF

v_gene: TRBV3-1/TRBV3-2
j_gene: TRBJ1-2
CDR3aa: CASSHSDRGRNYGYTF

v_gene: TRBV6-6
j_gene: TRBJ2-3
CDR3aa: CASSYGTSPDTQYF

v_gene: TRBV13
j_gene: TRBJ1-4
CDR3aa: CASSGGQVVRREKLFF

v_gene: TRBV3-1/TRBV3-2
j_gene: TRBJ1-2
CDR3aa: CASSLRDYGYTF

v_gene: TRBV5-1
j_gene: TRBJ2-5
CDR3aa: CASTPSVGQETQYF

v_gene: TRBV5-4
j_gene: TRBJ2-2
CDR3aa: CASSLDSGELFF

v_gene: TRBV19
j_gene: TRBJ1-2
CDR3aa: CASSPFHGTGYGYTF

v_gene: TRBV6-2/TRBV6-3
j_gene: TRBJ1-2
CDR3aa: CASSYYRGRGGYTF

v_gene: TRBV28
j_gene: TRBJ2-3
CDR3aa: CASSFRGGGGDTQYF

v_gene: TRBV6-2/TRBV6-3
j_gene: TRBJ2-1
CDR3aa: CASSYSALAATYNEQFF

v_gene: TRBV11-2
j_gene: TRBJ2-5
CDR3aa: CASSSTRTQETQYF

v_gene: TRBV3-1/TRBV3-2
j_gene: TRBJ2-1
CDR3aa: CASSQLDRGNEQFF

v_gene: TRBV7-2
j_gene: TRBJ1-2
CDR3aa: CASSDDSALSSYTF

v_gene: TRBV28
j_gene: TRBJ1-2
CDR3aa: CASSRPTGYYGYTF

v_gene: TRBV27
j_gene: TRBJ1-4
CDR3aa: CASGRRRHEKLFF

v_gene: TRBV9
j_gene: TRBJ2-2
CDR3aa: CASRIGQGLIAGELFF

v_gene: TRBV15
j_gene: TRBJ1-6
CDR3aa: CATSGQINSPLHF

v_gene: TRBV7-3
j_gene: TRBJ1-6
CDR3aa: CASSLVGQGNSPLHF

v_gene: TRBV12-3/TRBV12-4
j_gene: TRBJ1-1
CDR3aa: CASSPWQATEAFF

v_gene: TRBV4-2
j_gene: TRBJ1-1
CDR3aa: CASSQGGSGTEAFF

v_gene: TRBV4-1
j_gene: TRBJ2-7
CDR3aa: CASSRPGSYEQYF

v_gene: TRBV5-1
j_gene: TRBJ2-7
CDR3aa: CASTPTVFTYEQYF

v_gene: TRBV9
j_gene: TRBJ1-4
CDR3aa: CASSDSTGTNEKLFF

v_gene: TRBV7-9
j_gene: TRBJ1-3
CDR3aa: CASSLYTGVSGNTIYF